This T cell receptor (beta chain) was sequenced during a study of control samples from healthy donors and cancer patients. Per the germline V gene, CDR1 is MNHEY and CDR2 is SVGEGT. This CDR3 contains 15 residues. Trimming shortened V by 0 bases and J by 2 bases, and 11 bases separated the two germline ends. This clone has only a few counts. The protocol was immunoSEQ multiplex PCR, while the TCRdb copy is restricted to in-frame clones and leaves out a portion. The sample records 60,000 to 75,000 clones, 75% to 85% being singletons. This receptor was obtained from a man aged 35-49 years in good health. This chain links TRBV6-2 or TRBV6-3 with TRBJ2-7; D uncertain. Sequencing input: blood. The CDR3 here is CASSYSIAEPYEQYF. In DNA, the CDR3 is TGTGCCAGCAGTTACTCTATTGCAGAGCCCTACGAGCAGTACTTC.